This T cell receptor beta chain was profiled in a study of TIL therapy for anti-PD-1-resistant metastatic lung cancer. About the research overall: Most patients had lung adenocarcinoma; a few tumors were EGFR-mutant, two ALK-rearranged; half smoked currently or formerly.

Germline V gives CDR1 MDHEN, CDR2 SYDVKM. The CDR3 consists of 15 residues. Trimming took 4 bases from V and 4 from J, leaving 17 bases between them. The immunoSEQ assay was v3. The method was immunoSEQ multiplex PCR; TCRdb's version includes in-frame clones alone and lacks a portion of them. The sample lists about 59,000 clones, less than 75% occurring once. The sample's time point: pre-treatment sample, taken before nivolumab and TIL therapy. The chain couples TRBV28 to TRBJ2-7; the D gene could be TRBD1 or TRBD2 (5 bases each). The receptor was derived from a person aged 25 to 80 with non-small cell lung cancer. This specimen consisted of blood, obtained at baseline. The DNA of the CDR3 is TGTGCCAGCAGTTCCCGGGGCCAAGAGGGTTACGAGCAGTACTTC. Its protein is CASSSRGQEGYEQYF.